This paragraph covers one T cell receptor (beta chain) sequence. This clonotype has a handful of counts. Its antigen is unknown. Per-base quality was not reported, and no clone a single base away is much larger than it. These data come from a study of blood T cells in healthy people across ages (dated by TCRdb to 2014 to 2015). In terms of the full investigation: In model experiments, roughly one uniquely barcoded TCR beta cDNA molecule per two T cells was captured by template switching. To avoid experimental bias, donors of different ages were randomly spread across the sequencing lanes. The donors were split into four age groups: young (average approximately 16 years), middle-aged (about 40), aged (approximately 60) and long-lived (about 74). Using the same blood draw, the study looked at two additional independent replicas of 1 million unique cDNA reads for two donors, one aged 18 to 30 and the other aged 80 or older. Age-related changes in TCR beta repertoire diversity were measured in the study by deep sequencing normalized with unique cDNA molecular identifiers.

Donors were 39 systemically healthy Caucasian individuals from Russia aged roughly 6 to 100 years. Each donor gave about 9.8 milliliters of peripheral blood, drawn into EDTA-treated Vacutainer tubes. Ficoll-Paque density-gradient centrifugation was used to isolate PBMCs, with at least 6.5 million per sample. Total RNA was extracted from PBMCs with Trizol reagent, with at least 5 micrograms obtained per sample. For every donor, flow cytometry on a PBMC aliquot measured the percentage of naive CD45RAhigh/CD27high T cells. The library was prepared using 5' RACE. The instrument was an Illumina HiSeq 2500. A second roughly 6 to 11 cycle PCR used a sample-barcoded 5' primer and a J-beta primer mix. A unique molecular identifier was introduced onto each TCR beta cDNA molecule by a template-switch 5' adaptor carrying 12 random nucleotides. At least 3 million CDR3-containing paired-end reads were obtained from each sample. The Mint cDNA synthesis kit, primed by a TRBC-specific oligonucleotide, was used to synthesize first-strand cDNA from all RNA. Following uracil-DNA glycosylase treatment, a first 18-cycle PCR with universal primers M1SS and BC2_uni_R was performed on all cDNA. As for the authors' bioinformatics: For normalization, 1 million high-quality reads were randomly selected from each sample, with every read carrying a distinct molecular identifier. Instead of being binned into consensus sequences, reads with shared molecular identifiers were discarded. MiTCR, run with a Q25 quality threshold and the strictest error-elimination algorithm, handled CDR3 identification, clonotype clustering and error correction. A nonparametric unseen species model with Euler transformation was used to estimate a lower bound on total TCR beta diversity. The public sequencing data were trimmed at Q25 with fastp and processed into clonotypes with MiXCR by TCRdb, which kept only in-frame beta chains. One record per CDR3 amino acid sequence lists the most common genes and DNA. The V and J calls were not made by the authors but by TCRdb's processing. The sample has about 1.8 million distinct CDR3 sequences on record, about 50% of them singletons. About 2.1% of the sample lies in the top ten.

Broader findings and caveats from the paper: Since profiling was done on bulk unsorted PBMCs, naive and antigen-experienced compartments could not be conclusively compared. As age increased, observed TCR beta diversity per million T cells dropped in a roughly linear way, and a significant reduction was already evident by age 40. Total diversity estimates from one million sequenced T cells were considered lower bounds and underestimates. Compared with the aged group, the long-lived group had more naive CD4+ T cells, fewer expanded clones and increased TCR diversity, suggesting age selection. The percentage of naive T cells measured by flow cytometry correlated strongly with observed TCR beta diversity. Donor CMV infection status was unknown, potentially confounding age-related changes in expanded clonotypes.

The CDR3 spans 15 residues, from the cysteine through the phenylalanine. Here the CDR3 DNA is all that survives: 45 bases in frame from base 1. Here V drops 1 base and J drops 4 bases, and the junction holds 2 bases not matched to any gene. The germline V gene specifies SNHLY as CDR1 and FYNNEI as CDR2. The receptor chain draws on TRBV2 and TRBJ2-1, and TRBD2 aligns with 9 junction nucleotides. This receptor was taken from a woman aged 40 to 55 in good health. The sample was blood. In nucleotide form, the sequence is TGTGCCAGCAGTGAAGGGCTAGCGGGGTACAATGAGCAGTTCTTC. It encodes CASSEGLAGYNEQFF.